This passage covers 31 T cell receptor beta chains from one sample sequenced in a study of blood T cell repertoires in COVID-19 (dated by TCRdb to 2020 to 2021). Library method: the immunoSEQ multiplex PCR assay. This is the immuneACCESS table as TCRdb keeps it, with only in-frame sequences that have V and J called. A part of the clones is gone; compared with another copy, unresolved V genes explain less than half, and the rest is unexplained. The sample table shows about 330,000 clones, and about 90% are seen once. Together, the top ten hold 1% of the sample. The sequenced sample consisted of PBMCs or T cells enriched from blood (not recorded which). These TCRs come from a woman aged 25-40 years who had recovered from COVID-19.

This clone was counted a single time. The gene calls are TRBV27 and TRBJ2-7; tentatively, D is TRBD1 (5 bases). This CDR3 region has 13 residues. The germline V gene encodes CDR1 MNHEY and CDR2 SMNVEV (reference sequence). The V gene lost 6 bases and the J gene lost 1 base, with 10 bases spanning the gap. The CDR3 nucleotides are TGTGCCAGCAGGATGACAGCGTCCTACGAGCAGTACTTC. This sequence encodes CASRMTASYEQYF.

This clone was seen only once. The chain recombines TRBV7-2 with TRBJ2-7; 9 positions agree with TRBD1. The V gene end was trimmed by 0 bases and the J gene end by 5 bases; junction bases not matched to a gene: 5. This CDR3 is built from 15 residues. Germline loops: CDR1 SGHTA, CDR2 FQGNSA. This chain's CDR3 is CASSLAHRGLNEQYF. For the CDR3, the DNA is TGTGCCAGCAGCTTAGCGCACAGGGGGCTGAACGAGCAGTACTTC.

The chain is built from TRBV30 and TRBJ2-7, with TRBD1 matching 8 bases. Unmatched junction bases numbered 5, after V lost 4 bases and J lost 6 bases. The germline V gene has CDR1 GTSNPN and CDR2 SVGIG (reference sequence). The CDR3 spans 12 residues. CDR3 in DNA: TGTGCCTGGATCTCAGGGGGCGTCGAGCAGTACTTC. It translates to CAWISGGVEQYF.

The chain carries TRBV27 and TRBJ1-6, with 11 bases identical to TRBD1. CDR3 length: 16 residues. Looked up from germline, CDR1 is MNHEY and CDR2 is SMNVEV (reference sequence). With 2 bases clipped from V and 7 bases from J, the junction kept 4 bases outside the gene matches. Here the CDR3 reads CASSLGTGGGNSPLHF. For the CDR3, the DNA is TGTGCCAGCAGTTTAGGGACAGGGGGAGGGAATTCACCCCTCCACTTT.

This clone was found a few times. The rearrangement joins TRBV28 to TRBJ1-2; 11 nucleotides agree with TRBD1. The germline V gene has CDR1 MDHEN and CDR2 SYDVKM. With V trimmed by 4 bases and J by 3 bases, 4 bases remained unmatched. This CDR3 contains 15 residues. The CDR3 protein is CASSSPGQGDYGYTF. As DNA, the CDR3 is TGTGCCAGCAGTTCTCCGGGACAGGGGGACTATGGCTACACCTTC.

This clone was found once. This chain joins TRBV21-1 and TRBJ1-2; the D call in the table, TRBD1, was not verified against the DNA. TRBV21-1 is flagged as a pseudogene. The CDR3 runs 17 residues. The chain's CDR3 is CASSKVAWTGVYYGYTF. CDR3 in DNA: TGTGCCAGCAGCAAAGTGGCCTGGACAGGGGTCTACTATGGCTACACCTTC.

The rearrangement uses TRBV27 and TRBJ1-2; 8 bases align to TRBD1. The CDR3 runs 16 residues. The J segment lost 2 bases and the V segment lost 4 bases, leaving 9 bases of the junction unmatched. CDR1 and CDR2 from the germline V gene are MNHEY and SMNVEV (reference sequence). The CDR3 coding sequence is TGTGCCAGCAGTTCCCCTCGGACAGGGAGGAACTATGGCTACACCTTC. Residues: CASSSPRTGRNYGYTF.

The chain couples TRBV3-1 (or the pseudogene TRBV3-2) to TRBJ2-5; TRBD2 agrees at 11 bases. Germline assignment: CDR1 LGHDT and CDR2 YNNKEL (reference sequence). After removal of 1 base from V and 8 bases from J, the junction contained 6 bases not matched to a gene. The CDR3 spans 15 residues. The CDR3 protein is CASSQVISGGATQYF. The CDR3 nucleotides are TGTGCCAGCAGCCAAGTAATTAGCGGGGGGGCAACCCAGTACTTC.

The CDR3 coding sequence is TGTGCCAGCAGTTCCAGGGCCTCTGGGGCCAACGTCCTGACTTTC. It encodes CASSSRASGANVLTF. V usage is TRBV6-5 and J usage is TRBJ2-6; tentative D call: TRBD1 (5 bases). V was clipped by 4 bases and J by 0 bases, with 7 bases between them. CDR3 length: 15 amino acids. In germline, CDR1 is MNHEY, CDR2 SVGAGI.

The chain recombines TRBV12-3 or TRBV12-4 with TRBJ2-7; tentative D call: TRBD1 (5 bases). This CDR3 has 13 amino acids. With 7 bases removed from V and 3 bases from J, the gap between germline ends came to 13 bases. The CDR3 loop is CASTPPGYYEQYF. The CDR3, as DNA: TGTGCCAGCACCCCTCCAGGGTACTACGAGCAGTACTTC.

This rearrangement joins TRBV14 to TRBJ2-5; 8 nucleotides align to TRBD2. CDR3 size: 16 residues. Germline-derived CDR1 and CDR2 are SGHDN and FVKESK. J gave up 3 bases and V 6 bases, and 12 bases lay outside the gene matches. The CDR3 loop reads CASSQFPGLGEETQYF. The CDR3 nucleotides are TGTGCCAGCAGTCAATTCCCGGGACTAGGGGAAGAGACCCAGTACTTC.

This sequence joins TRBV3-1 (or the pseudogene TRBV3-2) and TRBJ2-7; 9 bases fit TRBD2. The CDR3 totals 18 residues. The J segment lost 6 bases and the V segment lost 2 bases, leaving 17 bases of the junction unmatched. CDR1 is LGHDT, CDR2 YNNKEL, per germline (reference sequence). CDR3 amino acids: CASSQIPGPTSSGVEQYF. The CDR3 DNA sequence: TGTGCCAGCAGCCAAATCCCTGGGCCCACTTCTAGCGGGGTCGAGCAGTACTTC.

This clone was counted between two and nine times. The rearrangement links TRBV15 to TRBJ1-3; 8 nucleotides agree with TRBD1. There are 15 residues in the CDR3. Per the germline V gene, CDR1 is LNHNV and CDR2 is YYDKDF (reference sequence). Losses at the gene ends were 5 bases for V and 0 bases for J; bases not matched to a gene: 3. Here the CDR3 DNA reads TGTGCCACCAGCGGGGACAGGAGCTCTGGAAACACCATATATTTT. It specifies CATSGDRSSGNTIYF.

The CDR3 reads CATSRTTGQPQHF. The CDR3 DNA follows: TGTGCCACCAGCAGAACGACGGGTCAGCCCCAGCATTTT. The V call is TRBV15, the J call TRBJ1-5, with D hard to call. This CDR3 has 13 residues. V was cut by 2 bases and J by 6 bases, with 8 bases left in between. CDR1 is LNHNV, CDR2 YYDKDF, per germline (reference sequence).

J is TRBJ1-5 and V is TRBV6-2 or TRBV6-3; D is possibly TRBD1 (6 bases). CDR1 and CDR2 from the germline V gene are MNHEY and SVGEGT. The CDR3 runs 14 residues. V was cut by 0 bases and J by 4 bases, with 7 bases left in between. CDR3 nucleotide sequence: TGTGCCAGCAGTTACTCCAGGGGTAATCAGCCCCAGCATTTT. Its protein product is CASSYSRGNQPQHF.

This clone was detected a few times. The CDR3 DNA sequence: TGTGCCAGCAGTAACCGCCCCGGGACAGGGGGACCGAATTCACCCCTCCACTTT. This codes for CASSNRPGTGGPNSPLHF. The chain couples TRBV27 to TRBJ1-6; TRBD1 aligns across 11 bases. This CDR3 region has 18 residues. CDR1 MNHEY and CDR2 SMNVEV come from the germline V gene (reference sequence). Germline trimming cut 5 bases from V and 7 bases from J; bases unmatched to any gene: 13.

This CDR3 reads CASSGAGSNTEAFF. CDR3 nucleotide sequence: TGTGCCAGCAGTGGGGCAGGGTCGAACACTGAAGCTTTCTTT. This rearrangement joins TRBV28 to TRBJ1-1; possibly TRBD1 for D (5 bases). CDR3 length: 14 amino acids. Germline V gene lookup returns CDR1 MDHEN and CDR2 SYDVKM. V lost 5 bases, J lost 1 base, and 11 bases lay in between.

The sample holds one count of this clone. CDR3 bases: TGTGCCTGGAGTGTACAGGGTTTGGAGCCCCAGCATTTT. Its translation is CAWSVQGLEPQHF. The chain is built from TRBV30 and TRBJ1-5, with a possible D match to TRBD1 (6 bases). Germline V lookup: CDR1 GTSNPN, CDR2 SVGIG (reference sequence). Trimming stripped 0 bases from V and 8 bases from J, with 11 bases between. The CDR3 sequence is 13 residues long.

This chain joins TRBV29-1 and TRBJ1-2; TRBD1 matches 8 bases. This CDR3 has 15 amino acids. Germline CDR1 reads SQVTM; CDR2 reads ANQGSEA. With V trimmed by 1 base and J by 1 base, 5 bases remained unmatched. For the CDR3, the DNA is TGCAGCGTTGAAGGGACAGGGCGAATTAACTATGGCTACACCTTC. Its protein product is CSVEGTGRINYGYTF.

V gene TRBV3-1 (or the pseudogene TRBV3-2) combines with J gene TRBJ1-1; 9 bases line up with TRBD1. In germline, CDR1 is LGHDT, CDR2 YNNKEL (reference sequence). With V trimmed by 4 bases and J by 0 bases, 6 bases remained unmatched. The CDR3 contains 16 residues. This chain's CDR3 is CASSPPQGALNTEAFF. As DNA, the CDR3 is TGTGCCAGCAGCCCACCACAGGGGGCCCTGAACACTGAAGCTTTCTTT.

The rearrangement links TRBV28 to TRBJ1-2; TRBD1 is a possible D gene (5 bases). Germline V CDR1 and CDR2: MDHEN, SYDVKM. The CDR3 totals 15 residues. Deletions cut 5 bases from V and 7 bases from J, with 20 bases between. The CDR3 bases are TGTGCCAGCAGTCTAGGGCCGGCGGGGCCTGGTGGCTACACCTTC. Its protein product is CASSLGPAGPGGYTF.

CDR3 residues: CASSLQSGANVLTF. In nucleotides, the CDR3 is TGTGCCAGCAGCCTCCAGTCCGGGGCCAACGTCCTGACTTTC. The J gene is TRBJ2-6, the V gene TRBV14; D is undetermined. The V gene lost 4 bases and the J gene lost 4 bases, with 8 bases spanning the gap. Germline CDR1 and CDR2: SGHDN and FVKESK. This CDR3 has 14 residues.

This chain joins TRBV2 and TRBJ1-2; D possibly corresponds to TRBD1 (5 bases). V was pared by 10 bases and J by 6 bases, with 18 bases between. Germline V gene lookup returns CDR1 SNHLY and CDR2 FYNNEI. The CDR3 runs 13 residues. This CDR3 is CATREEGVHGYTF. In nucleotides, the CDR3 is TGTGCCACCAGGGAGGAGGGTGTCCATGGCTACACCTTC.

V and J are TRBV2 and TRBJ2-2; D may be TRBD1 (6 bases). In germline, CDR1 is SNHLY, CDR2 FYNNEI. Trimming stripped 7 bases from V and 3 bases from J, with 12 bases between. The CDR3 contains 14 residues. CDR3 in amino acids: CASNWGQDTGELFF. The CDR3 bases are TGTGCCAGCAATTGGGGGCAGGACACCGGGGAGCTGTTTTTT.

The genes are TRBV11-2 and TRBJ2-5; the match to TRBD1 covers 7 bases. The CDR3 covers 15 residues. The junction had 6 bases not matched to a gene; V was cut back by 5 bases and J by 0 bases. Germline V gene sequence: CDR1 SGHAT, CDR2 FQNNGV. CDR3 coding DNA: TGTGCCAGCAGCCGGACAGGTTCCCACCAAGAGACCCAGTACTTC. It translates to CASSRTGSHQETQYF.

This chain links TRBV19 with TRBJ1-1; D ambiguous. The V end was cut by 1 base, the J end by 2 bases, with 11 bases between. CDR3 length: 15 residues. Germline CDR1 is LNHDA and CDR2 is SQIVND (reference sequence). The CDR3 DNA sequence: TGTGCCAGTAGTATAGTTAAGAGCCCTAACACTGAAGCTTTCTTT. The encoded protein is CASSIVKSPNTEAFF.

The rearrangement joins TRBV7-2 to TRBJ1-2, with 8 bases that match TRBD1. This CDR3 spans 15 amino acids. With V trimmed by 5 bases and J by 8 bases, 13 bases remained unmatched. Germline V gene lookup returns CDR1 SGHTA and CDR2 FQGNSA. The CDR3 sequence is CASSAQGARMVGYTF. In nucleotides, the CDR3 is TGTGCCAGCAGCGCGCAGGGGGCGCGAATGGTGGGCTACACCTTC. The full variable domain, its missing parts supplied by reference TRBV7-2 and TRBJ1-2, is GAGVSQSPSNKVTEKGKDVELRCDPISGHTALYWYRQSLGQGLEFLIYFQGNSAPDKSGLPSDRFSAERTGGSVSTLTIQRTQQEDSAVYLCASSAQGARMVGYTFGSGTRLTVV.

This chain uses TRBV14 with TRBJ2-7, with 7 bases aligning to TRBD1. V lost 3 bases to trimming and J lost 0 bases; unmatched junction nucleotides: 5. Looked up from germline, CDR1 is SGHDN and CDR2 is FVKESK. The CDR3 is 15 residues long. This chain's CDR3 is CASSQGQRSSYEQYF. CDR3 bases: TGTGCCAGCAGCCAGGGACAGAGGAGCTCCTACGAGCAGTACTTC.

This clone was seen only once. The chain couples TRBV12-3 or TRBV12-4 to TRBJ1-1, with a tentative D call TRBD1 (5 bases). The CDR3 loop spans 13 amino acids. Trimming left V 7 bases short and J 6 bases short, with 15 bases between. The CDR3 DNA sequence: TGTGCCAGCAACCCCGGGACTGCATCTGAAGCTTTCTTT. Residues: CASNPGTASEAFF.

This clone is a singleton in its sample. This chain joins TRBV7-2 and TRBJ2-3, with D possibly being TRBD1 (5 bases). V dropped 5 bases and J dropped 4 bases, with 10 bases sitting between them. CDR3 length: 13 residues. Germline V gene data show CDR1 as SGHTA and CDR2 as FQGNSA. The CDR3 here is CASSATVADTQYF. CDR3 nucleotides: TGTGCCAGCAGCGCGACAGTCGCAGATACGCAGTATTTT.

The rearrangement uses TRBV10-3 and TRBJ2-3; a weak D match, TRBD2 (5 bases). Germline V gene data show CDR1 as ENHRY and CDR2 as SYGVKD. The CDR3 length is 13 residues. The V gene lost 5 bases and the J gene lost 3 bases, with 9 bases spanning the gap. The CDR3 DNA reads TGTGCCATCAGTCGAGGGCTTACAGATACGCAGTATTTT. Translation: CAISRGLTDTQYF.